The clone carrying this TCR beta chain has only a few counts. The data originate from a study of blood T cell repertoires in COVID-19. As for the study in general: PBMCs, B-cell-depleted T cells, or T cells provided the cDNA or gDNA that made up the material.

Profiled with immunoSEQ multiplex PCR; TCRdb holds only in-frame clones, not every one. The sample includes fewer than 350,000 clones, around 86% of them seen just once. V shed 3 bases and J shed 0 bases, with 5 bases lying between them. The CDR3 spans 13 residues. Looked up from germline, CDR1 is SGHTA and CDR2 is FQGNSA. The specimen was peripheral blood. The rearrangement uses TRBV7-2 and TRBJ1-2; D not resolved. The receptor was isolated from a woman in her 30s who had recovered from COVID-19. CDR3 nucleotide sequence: TGTGCCAGCAGCTTGAACACTAACTATGGCTACACCTTC. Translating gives CASSLNTNYGYTF.